The text below deals with one T cell receptor beta chain. Original processing methods: Amplified reference gene primers provided the basis for estimating nucleated cell counts. Produced via immunoSEQ multiplex PCR; TCRdb's table is partial and in-frame only. V and J calls and clone size are given by that table; D and trimming were obtained from the DNA. The repertoire consists of 250,000 to 300,000 clones, with 75% to 90% occurring once and the leading ten covering around 2.2%. These data originate in a study of blood T cell repertoires in COVID-19. Overall study context: Spain, Italy and the United States supplied samples that represented acute and convalescent COVID-19. T cells, B-cell-depleted T cells, or PBMCs provided the cDNA or gDNA that served as material.

The length of the CDR3 is 15 residues. With 5 bases removed from V and 5 bases from J, the gap between germline ends came to 16 bases. Germline loops: CDR1 SEHNR, CDR2 FQNEAQ (reference sequence). The receptor's source is a woman aged 45-65 years who had recovered from COVID-19. The rearrangement joins TRBV7-9 to TRBJ2-1; D may be TRBD2 (6 bases). Specimen: peripheral blood. The CDR3 protein is CASSHTRAGHNEQFF. The DNA of the CDR3 is TGTGCCAGCAGCCACACCCGAGCGGGCCACAATGAGCAGTTCTTC.